This TCR beta chain was identified in a study of cytomegalovirus exposure and HLA in healthy donors. Both 60 Vbeta primers and 13 Jbeta primers went into the PCR. TCRdb keeps only in-frame clones here, not all; method: immunoSEQ multiplex PCR. The data show fewer than 200,000 clones, 75% to 80% seen once. The CDR3 covers 14 residues. CDR1 is LNHNV, CDR2 YYDKDF, per germline (reference sequence). With 0 bases removed from V and 5 bases from J, the gap between germline ends came to 10 bases. The chain has TRBV15 and TRBJ1-2, with D possibly matching TRBD1 (5 bases). The sequence came from a woman aged 45-60 years in good health and CMV-seropositive. The sequencing sample was made of PBMCs. In nucleotides, the CDR3 is TGTGCCACCAGCAGAGATCGACAGAATTATGGCTACACCTTC. This gives the protein CATSRDRQNYGYTF.